The source of this TCR beta chain is a study of T cell repertoires in ileal Crohn's disease (dated by TCRdb to about 2019). About the full investigation: The median duration of disease was about 7.3 years, and at the time of surgery roughly 36% of patients were active smokers. The TCR repertoire was analysed in under 70 patients with Crohn's disease drawn from a prospective multicentre cohort. A total of about 170 mucosal samples from about 50 patients were sequenced, with samples obtained at several locations on the surgical specimen and at postoperative endoscopy. Postoperative therapy was given to about half of the patients, with thiopurines administered to over 10 patients and anti-TNF agents administered to some 20 patients. Running in parallel with the study was a multicentre cohort set up to find predictors of early endoscopic recurrence following ileocolonic resection. A Rutgeerts score higher than i0 was the definition used for endoscopic postoperative recurrence. Every patient underwent surgery because of a complication, which was stricturing disease in approximately 60% of cases and penetrating disease in around 40%. The M6 samples were biopsies of the neoterminal ileum collected during postoperative colonoscopy.

What the study reported, not specific to this receptor: Mucosal CD4 and CD8 T cells were sorted and sequenced only in a subgroup of patients, whose size was not stated. Patients who were active smokers at surgery had a significantly higher proportion of clonal expansions than non-smokers (about 25% vs 20%, p=0.02). Within the first year after surgery, the timing of postoperative endoscopy varied, and the median delay was roughly 6.9 months. Endoscopic recurrence was linked to a higher percentage of high-frequency clones at surgery, and recurrence occurred in every patient whose clonality exceeded 26.8% (18/57). Compared with CD4 T cells, sorted CD8 T cells held more high-frequency clones, which suggests that the mucosal expansions were mostly CD8.

This specimen's time point label, interpreted: neoterminal ileum biopsy at postoperative endoscopy, about 6 months after surgery. Adults with ileal or ileocolonic Crohn's disease and an indication for ileocolonic resection were eligible for inclusion. Whole ileal mucosal biopsies were kept frozen at -80 degrees C prior to DNA extraction. Genomic DNA was isolated from frozen whole biopsies using a TRizol-based method, and the DNA was quantified with a NanoDrop 2000 spectrophotometer. Around 500 nanograms of biopsy DNA per sample were submitted for commercial TCRB immunosequencing. Adaptive Biotechnology amplified the CDR3 regions from genomic DNA with a two-step multiplex PCR designed to control amplification bias. In the first PCR, primers covered every V and J gene segment, and in the second PCR, barcodes and Illumina adapters were added. CDR3 libraries were sequenced using an Illumina instrument. On the authors' methods: Analysis combined the vendor-provided pipelines with custom analysis of raw data in R/Bioconductor under R version 3.3.0. Clonality, which ranges from 0 to 1, was calculated as the inverse of the normalised Shannon entropy across all productive clones. High-frequency clones were defined as the share of the repertoire occupied by the top 100 clones, with only clones passing a 95% confidence test being retained. Overlap between samples was measured with the Morisita-Horn index, while repertoire diversity was measured with the Simpson index. TCRdb provides this immuneACCESS table in a form limited to in-frame rearrangements. Some clones are lacking; in checked studies, under half of them reflect an unresolved V gene, and why the rest are absent is not known. D and trimming were read from the DNA, whereas the V and J calls and clone size are those reported in that table. This sample gives some 16,000 clones in total; roughly 72% of them show up just once. The biggest ten clones account for around 4% of the sample.

Counted from cysteine to phenylalanine, this CDR3 has 15 amino acids. Only the CDR3 region is kept as DNA, spanning 45 bases read in frame from base 1. In the germline V gene, CDR1 corresponds to MNHNS and CDR2 to SASEGT. V drops 5 bases and J drops 6 bases, leaving 16 bases in between. Remarks on this clone: What this receptor recognizes is not known. Base qualities are missing; no much larger clone stands one base away.

The receptor's source is an adult with Crohn's disease. The sequenced material came from ileal tissue. The chain joins TRBV6-1 to TRBJ2-2; the D region possibly corresponds to TRBD1 (6 bases align). The DNA reads TGTGCCAGCAGTAGCAGTTTGGCAGGGGCCGGGGAGCTGTTTTTT. Translated, this is CASSSSLAGAGELFF.